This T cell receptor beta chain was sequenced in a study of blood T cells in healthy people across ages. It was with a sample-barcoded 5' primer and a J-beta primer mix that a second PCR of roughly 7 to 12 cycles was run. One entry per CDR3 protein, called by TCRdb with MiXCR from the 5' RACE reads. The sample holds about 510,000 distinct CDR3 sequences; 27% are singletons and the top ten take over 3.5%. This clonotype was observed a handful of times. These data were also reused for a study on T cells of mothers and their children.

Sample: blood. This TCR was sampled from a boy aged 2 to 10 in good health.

The CDR3 loop reads CASSDRRANVLTF. CDR3 bases: TGTGCCAGCAGCGACAGACGGGCCAACGTCCTGACTTTC. The gene calls are TRBV6-6 and TRBJ2-6; D is possibly TRBD1 (5 bases). The CDR3 has 13 amino acids. The ends were cut back, 6 bases at V and 5 bases at J, with 8 bases in the middle. Germline V lookup: CDR1 MNHNY, CDR2 SVGAGI (reference sequence).